These 19 T cell receptor beta chains share one sample of origin, sequenced in a study of blood T cell repertoires in COVID-19. TCRdb's copy holds only in-frame clones and misses some; the assay was immunoSEQ multiplex PCR. The profile shows roughly 62,000 clones, more than 60% of them singletons. The sample comprised peripheral blood. These receptors all come from a woman of 80 years or more with active or convalescent COVID-19.

This clone was recorded once. CDR3 residues: CASSIQGNEKLFF. Here the CDR3 DNA reads TGTGCCAGCAGTATCCAGGGGAACGAAAAACTGTTTTTT. This chain uses TRBV12-3 or TRBV12-4 with TRBJ1-4; D may be TRBD1 (6 bases). Trimming removed 5 bases from V and 8 bases from J, with 12 bases in between. CDR3 size: 13 residues.

This clone was counted once. The chain recombines TRBV19 with TRBJ2-7; D possibly corresponds to TRBD1 (5 bases). The V gene's germline CDR1 is LNHDA and CDR2 SQIVND (reference sequence). V lost 5 bases, J lost 7 bases, and 15 bases lay in between. The CDR3 runs 13 residues. CDR3 protein: CASSLQTGGEQYF. The CDR3 DNA follows: TGTGCCAGTAGTTTGCAAACAGGTGGGGAGCAGTACTTC.

The chain couples TRBV10-2 to TRBJ1-2; D gene unclear. Germline V gene lookup returns CDR1 WSHSY and CDR2 SAAADI. V was pared by 0 bases and J by 4 bases, with 12 bases between. The CDR3 is made up of 15 amino acids. Written as DNA, the CDR3 is TGCGCCAGCAGTGAGTCGATGGTTGCAGGCTATGGCTACACCTTC. This translates into CASSESMVAGYGYTF.

This chain's CDR3 is CASSDFGGTYNEQFF. The CDR3 DNA sequence: TGTGCCAGTAGCGACTTTGGGGGGACCTACAATGAGCAGTTCTTC. The rearrangement uses TRBV19 and TRBJ2-1; possible D gene TRBD2, 6 bases. The length of the CDR3 is 15 residues. Trimming stripped 6 bases from V and 2 bases from J, with 14 bases between. Germline CDR1 LNHDA, CDR2 SQIVND (reference sequence).

The chain is built from TRBV3-1 (or the pseudogene TRBV3-2) and TRBJ1-1; 7 bases fit TRBD1. The ends lost 6 bases at V and 2 bases at J; junction bases unmatched: 6. CDR3 length: 14 residues. Looked up from germline, CDR1 is LGHDT and CDR2 is YNNKEL (reference sequence). The CDR3 region has the DNA TGTGCCAGCAGGAGCGACAGGGTAAACACTGAAGCTTTCTTT. Translated: CASRSDRVNTEAFF.

This clone has only one observation. The J gene is TRBJ2-3, the V gene TRBV2; 8 bases map to TRBD2. This CDR3 is 13 amino acids long. V trimming: 11 bases; J trimming: 4 bases; junction bases outside the gene matches: 8. Germline assignment: CDR1 SNHLY and CDR2 FYNNEI. The CDR3 bases are TGTGCCGAAGCCGGGACTAGAGCAGATACGCAGTATTTT. Protein: CAEAGTRADTQYF.

The CDR3 nucleotides read TGTGCCAGTACCCCCTCCTTCGGCAGGGGGTCGGGCTACACCTTC. It encodes CASTPSFGRGSGYTF. This chain links TRBV19 with TRBJ1-2; 7 bases align to TRBD1. Germline V lookup: CDR1 LNHDA, CDR2 SQIVND (reference sequence). The CDR3 sequence is 15 residues long. Trimming removed 7 bases from V and 8 bases from J; junction bases left unmatched: 16.

This sequence joins TRBV18 and TRBJ1-2; no clear D gene. Trimming shortened V by 4 bases and J by 9 bases, and 12 bases separated the two germline ends. From germline, CDR1 is KGHSH and CDR2 LQKENI. This CDR3 has 12 amino acids. For the CDR3, the DNA is TGTGCCAGCTCACAGGAGGGTCGCAGCTACACCTTC. Amino acid sequence: CASSQEGRSYTF.

The sample holds a few counts of this clone. The genes are TRBV11-2 and TRBJ2-3; 9 bases map to TRBD2. Trimming took 1 base from V and 5 from J; bases not matched to a gene: 13. The CDR3 covers 18 residues. In germline, CDR1 is SGHAT, CDR2 FQNNGV. The CDR3 bases are TGTGCCAGCAGCTTAGTGGGCGGGGGGGCCCTTGGAGGAGATACGCAGTATTTT. It codes for CASSLVGGGALGGDTQYF.

This CDR3 is CASGLGLKNTEAFF. CDR3 DNA sequence: TGTGCTAGTGGTTTGGGACTAAAGAACACTGAAGCTTTCTTT. The chain links TRBV12-5 to TRBJ1-1; no clear D gene. Trimming removed 1 base at V and 1 base at J, with 7 bases between. The CDR3 has 14 residues. Germline assignment: CDR1 LGHNT and CDR2 FRNRAP.

The genes are TRBV18 and TRBJ1-2; D might be TRBD1 (5 bases). The CDR3 is made up of 15 amino acids. Germline V CDR1 and CDR2: KGHSH, LQKENI. Trimming left V 2 bases short and J 8 bases short, with 18 bases between. Written as DNA, the CDR3 is TGTGCCAGCTCACCAGCGGGACCTGAAAGGCGGGGCTACACCTTC. This translates into CASSPAGPERRGYTF.

This clone was detected only a few times. CDR3 sequence (DNA): TGTGCCAGCAGTGTGGGCTTAGTAAACACCATATATTTT. This sequence encodes CASSVGLVNTIYF. The chain recombines TRBV2 with TRBJ1-3; no definite D call. Germline V gene data show CDR1 as SNHLY and CDR2 as FYNNEI. This CDR3 region has 13 residues. Trimming removed 4 bases at V and 6 bases at J, with 10 bases between.

The V call is TRBV5-8, the J call TRBJ1-5; D perhaps matches TRBD1 (5 bases). Germline loops: CDR1 SGHTS, CDR2 YDEGEE. V was pared by 0 bases and J by 2 bases, with 6 bases between. There are 14 residues in the CDR3. DNA for the CDR3: TGTGCCAGCAGCTTGGCACAGGGCAATCAGCCCCAGCATTTT. Residues: CASSLAQGNQPQHF. Supplemented by reference TRBV5-8 and TRBJ1-5, the full variable domain reads EAGVTQSPTHLIKTRGQQATLRCSPISGHTSVYWYQQALGLGLQFLLWYDEGEERNRGNFPPRFSGRQFPNYSSELNVNALELEDSALYLCASSLAQGNQPQHFGDGTRLSIL.

The V and J genes are TRBV5-1 and TRBJ2-3; 7 nucleotides agree with TRBD2. J lost 2 bases, V lost 1 base, and 4 bases had no gene match. CDR3 length: 15 residues. Germline values: CDR1 SGHRS, CDR2 YFSETQ. The CDR3 DNA follows: TGCGCCAGCAGCTTGCAAAGCGGGGACACAGATACGCAGTATTTT. Residues: CASSLQSGDTDTQYF. Looking up the rest from reference TRBV5-1 and TRBJ2-3 gives the full variable domain: KAGVTQTPRYLIKTRGQQVTLSCSPISGHRSVSWYQQTPGQGLQFLFEYFSETQRNKGNFPGRFSGRQFSNSRSEMNVSTLELGDSALYLCASSLQSGDTDTQYFGPGTRLTVL.

The chain combines TRBV2 with TRBJ1-2, with D perhaps matching TRBD1 (5 bases). The V and J ends lost 2 bases and 4 bases respectively, with 11 bases between them. Germline V lookup: CDR1 SNHLY, CDR2 FYNNEI. The CDR3 is 14 residues long. CDR3 loop: CASSEQGTGYGYTF. The DNA of the CDR3 is TGTGCCAGCAGTGAACAGGGTACCGGCTATGGCTACACCTTC.

The count of this clone is one. The chain uses TRBV29-1 and TRBJ2-5; D is unresolved. Germline V gene sequence: CDR1 SQVTM, CDR2 ANQGSEA. This CDR3 has 13 amino acids. Trimming shortened V by 2 bases and J by 3 bases, and 10 bases separated the two germline ends. The CDR3 is CSVELPPEETQYF. CDR3 nucleotide sequence: TGCAGCGTTGAATTGCCTCCAGAAGAGACCCAGTACTTC.

The chain links TRBV4-1 to TRBJ1-6, with 9 bases fitting TRBD1. V was pared by 2 bases and J by 10 bases, with 3 bases of the junction left unmatched. Looked up from germline, CDR1 is MGHRA and CDR2 is YSYEKL. CDR3 size: 14 residues. The CDR3 is CASSQRTGESPLHF. The CDR3 DNA is TGCGCCAGCAGCCAAAGGACAGGGGAGTCACCCCTCCACTTT.

The V call is TRBV5-1, the J call TRBJ2-3; 14 nucleotides line up with TRBD2. The CDR3 runs 18 residues. Germline V gene sequence: CDR1 SGHRS, CDR2 YFSETQ. V shed 0 bases, J shed 2 bases, and the junction held 5 bases outside the gene matches. The CDR3 loop reads CASSLAKTSGGATDTQYF. The CDR3 bases are TGCGCCAGCAGCTTGGCAAAGACTAGCGGGGGGGCCACAGATACGCAGTATTTT.

This clone was counted between two and nine times. The rearrangement uses TRBV1 and TRBJ1-2; the table's D call, TRBD1, has no DNA check behind it. TRBV1 is recorded as a pseudogene. This CDR3 is 16 amino acids long. CDR3 sequence (DNA): TGCACCAGCAGCCAAGCCGAACAGGGTGATTTCTATGGCTACACCTTC. It specifies CTSSQAEQGDFYGYTF.